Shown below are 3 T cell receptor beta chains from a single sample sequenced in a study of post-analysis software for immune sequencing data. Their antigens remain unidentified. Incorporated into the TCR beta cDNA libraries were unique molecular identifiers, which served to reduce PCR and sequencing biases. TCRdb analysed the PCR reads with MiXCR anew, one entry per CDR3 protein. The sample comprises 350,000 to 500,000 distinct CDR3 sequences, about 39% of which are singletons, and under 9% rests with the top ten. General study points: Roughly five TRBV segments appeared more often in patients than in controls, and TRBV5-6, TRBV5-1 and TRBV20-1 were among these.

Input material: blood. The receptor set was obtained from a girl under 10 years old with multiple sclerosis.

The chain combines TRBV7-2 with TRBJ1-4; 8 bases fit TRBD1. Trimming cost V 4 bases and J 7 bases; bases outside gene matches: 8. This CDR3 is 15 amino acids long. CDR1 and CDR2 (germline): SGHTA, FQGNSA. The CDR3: CASSSGQGLGEKLFF. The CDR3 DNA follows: TGTGCCAGCAGCTCCGGACAGGGTTTGGGTGAAAAACTGTTTTTT.

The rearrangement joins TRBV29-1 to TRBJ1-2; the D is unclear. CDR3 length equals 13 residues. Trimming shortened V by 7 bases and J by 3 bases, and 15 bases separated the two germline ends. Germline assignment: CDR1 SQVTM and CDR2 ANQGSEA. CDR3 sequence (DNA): TGCAGCGCCCGCGTCGGAGCCGACTATGGCTACACCTTC. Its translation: CSARVGADYGYTF.

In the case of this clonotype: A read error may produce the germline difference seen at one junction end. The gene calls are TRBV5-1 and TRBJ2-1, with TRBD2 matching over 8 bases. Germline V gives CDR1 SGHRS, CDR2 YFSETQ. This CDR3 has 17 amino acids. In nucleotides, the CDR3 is TGCGCCAGCAGCTCTATAGGGTTAGCGGGATCCTACAATAAGCAGTTCTTC. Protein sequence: CASSSIGLAGSYNKQFF.